The next 14 T cell receptor beta chains were all read from a single sample in a study of blood T cell repertoires in COVID-19. TCRdb's copy holds only in-frame clones and misses some; the assay was immunoSEQ multiplex PCR. The repertoire holds 180,000 or so clones, with about 76% as singletons. Sequencing was performed on peripheral blood. The receptors were gathered from a woman between 50 and 59 years old with active or convalescent COVID-19.

This clone was seen more than once but under ten times. The V call is TRBV7-2, the J call TRBJ1-3; D not certain. CDR1 is SGHTA, CDR2 FQGNSA, per germline. Trimming pared 9 bases from V and 0 bases from J, leaving 12 bases between. This CDR3 has 14 residues. The CDR3 nucleotides are TGTGCCAGTCTGTCGGGGAACTCTGGAAACACCATATATTTT. Encoded protein: CASLSGNSGNTIYF. The full variable domain, completed using reference TRBV7-2 and TRBJ1-3, is GAGVSQSPSNKVTEKGKDVELRCDPISGHTALYWYRQSLGQGLEFLIYFQGNSAPDKSGLPSDRFSAERTGGSVSTLTIQRTQQEDSAVYLCASLSGNSGNTIYFGEGSWLTVV.

The chain is built from TRBV6-5 and TRBJ1-3; D might be TRBD1 (5 bases). CDR3 length: 15 amino acids. Germline lookup yields CDR1 MNHEY and CDR2 SVGAGI. With 5 bases removed from V and 0 bases from J, the gap between germline ends came to 11 bases. CDR3 region: CASSPDRTSGNTIYF. CDR3 sequence (DNA): TGTGCCAGCAGTCCCGACAGAACCTCTGGAAACACCATATATTTT.

This chain uses TRBV28 with TRBJ2-2, with TRBD2 matching 13 bases. The J segment lost 4 bases and the V segment lost 2 bases, leaving 4 bases of the junction unmatched. The CDR3 is made up of 17 amino acids. Germline V CDR1 and CDR2: MDHEN, SYDVKM. CDR3 DNA sequence: TGTGCCAGCAGTTTAGTCCGACTAGCGGGGGGCACCGGGGAGCTGTTTTTT. Its protein product is CASSLVRLAGGTGELFF.

V and J are TRBV11-2 and TRBJ2-7; a weak D match, TRBD2 (6 bases). This CDR3 has 12 amino acids. V was trimmed by 1 base and J by 5 bases, leaving 6 bases between them. CDR1 and CDR2 (germline): SGHAT, FQNNGV. CDR3 residues: CASSLGGNEQYF. The CDR3 DNA sequence: TGTGCCAGCAGCTTAGGCGGGAACGAGCAGTACTTC.

This chain joins TRBV23-1 and TRBJ2-3, with 10 bases that match TRBD2. TRBV23-1 is reported as an ORF; its role is uncertain. With V trimmed by 2 bases and J by 2 bases, 4 bases remained unmatched. This CDR3 contains 16 residues. Here the CDR3 DNA reads TGCGCCAGCAGTCAAGCCCTAGCGGGGGACACAGATACGCAGTATTTT. Amino acid sequence: CASSQALAGDTDTQYF.

This sequence joins TRBV6-6 and TRBJ2-7; D unclear. Trimming left V 6 bases short and J 2 bases short, with 11 bases between. CDR1 is MNHNY and CDR2 is SVGAGI in the germline V gene (reference sequence). This CDR3 has 13 residues. This CDR3 is CASSYSGPYEQYF. The CDR3 nucleotides are TGTGCCAGCAGCTACAGTGGGCCCTACGAGCAGTACTTC.

V gene TRBV6-6 combines with J gene TRBJ1-1; maybe TRBD1 (6 bases). Trimming left V 6 bases short and J 1 base short, with 18 bases between. The CDR3 contains 16 residues. CDR1 MNHNY and CDR2 SVGAGI come from the germline V gene (reference sequence). CDR3 sequence: CASRDTAGATNTEAFF. CDR3 coding DNA: TGTGCCAGCAGGGATACCGCAGGGGCGACGAACACTGAAGCTTTCTTT.

V gene TRBV19 combines with J gene TRBJ2-7, with TRBD1 identical over 8 bases. The germline gives CDR1 LNHDA, CDR2 SQIVND (reference sequence). The V segment lost 6 bases and the J segment 1 base; nucleotides outside the gene matches: 5. The length of the CDR3 is 14 residues. Here the CDR3 reads CASSPGTGSYEQYF. CDR3 DNA sequence: TGTGCCAGTAGCCCCGGGACAGGATCCTACGAGCAGTACTTC.

This clone showed up just once. The chain combines TRBV4-2 with TRBJ2-3, with D perhaps TRBD1 (7 bases). The CDR3 covers 16 residues. Germline loops: CDR1 LGHNA, CDR2 YNFKEQ. V lost 1 base to trimming and J lost 4 bases, with 15 bases between them. CDR3 loop: CASSQARGERADTQYF. The CDR3 DNA sequence: TGTGCCAGCAGCCAAGCCAGGGGGGAGAGGGCAGATACGCAGTATTTT.

Worth noting for this clone: Other DNA sequences from this sample encode an identical CDR3 as well. The rearrangement uses TRBV7-9 and TRBJ1-2; 10 bases fit TRBD1. Germline-derived CDR1 and CDR2 are SEHNR and FQNEAQ (reference sequence). The V gene end was trimmed by 3 bases and the J gene end by 4 bases; junction bases not matched to a gene: 2. This CDR3 contains 14 residues. CDR3 nucleotides: TGTGCCAGCAGCTTTGGGACAGGGGTCTATGGCTACACCTTC. This translates into CASSFGTGVYGYTF.

This chain joins TRBV30 and TRBJ2-7; D is possibly TRBD2 (7 bases). Germline CDR1 GTSNPN, CDR2 SVGIG (reference sequence). V was pared by 2 bases and J by 4 bases, with 21 bases between. The CDR3 spans 16 residues. The chain's CDR3 is CAWSYHEGGPRYEQYF. DNA for the CDR3: TGTGCCTGGAGTTACCATGAGGGGGGGCCCCGGTACGAGCAGTACTTC.

The rearrangement joins TRBV18 to TRBJ2-3; 7 nucleotides agree with TRBD2. The CDR3 contains 14 residues. CDR1 and CDR2 from the germline V gene are KGHSH and LQKENI. Germline trimming cut 6 bases from V and 2 bases from J; bases unmatched to any gene: 5. The CDR3 protein is CASSRSGDTDTQYF. In nucleotides, the CDR3 is TGTGCCAGCTCCCGAAGCGGGGACACAGATACGCAGTATTTT.

In its sample, this clone was seen a few times. The gene calls are TRBV2 and TRBJ1-1; D remains ambiguous. Germline V gene sequence: CDR1 SNHLY, CDR2 FYNNEI. This CDR3 comprises 14 residues. V was cut by 2 bases and J by 0 bases, with 7 bases left in between. For the CDR3, the DNA is TGTGCCAGCAGTGAATCCACTCTGAACACTGAAGCTTTCTTT. It codes for CASSESTLNTEAFF. The full variable domain, completed using reference TRBV2 and TRBJ1-1, is EPEVTQTPSHQVTQMGQEVILRCVPISNHLYFYWYRQILGQKVEFLVSFYNNEISEKSEIFDDQFSVERPDGSNFTLKIRSTKLEDSAMYFCASSESTLNTEAFFGQGTRLTVV.

In this sample, this clone turned up once. This chain links TRBV28 with TRBJ1-4; 8 positions match TRBD1. V lost 5 bases and J lost 3; bases outside the gene matches: 8. The CDR3 spans 16 residues. The germline CDR1 and CDR2 sequences are MDHEN and SYDVKM. CDR3 sequence reads: CASSGTGWAANEKLFF. DNA for the CDR3: TGTGCCAGCAGTGGGACAGGATGGGCGGCTAATGAAAAACTGTTTTTT.